In this sample, the clone carrying this T cell receptor beta chain turned up a few times. This specimen comes from a study of response to subunit inactivated influenza vaccine. TCRdb reprocessed the RT-PCR reads with MiXCR, giving one entry per CDR3 protein. The sample holds about 620,000 distinct CDR3 sequences, over 9% seen once. Germline V CDR1 and CDR2: MNHEY, SVGAGI. The CDR3 totals 15 residues. The V end lost 3 bases, the J end lost 4 bases, and 13 bases lay between the germline ends. The same sample was also used in a study of T cells expressing NK-cell markers. Per that study: 5'RACE template switching built TCR beta cDNA with unique molecular identifiers. One of the eight sequenced donors was seronegative, whereas the other seven were HCMV-seropositive. Anti-gamma-delta TCR antibody use in several experiments restricted sorting to alpha-beta TCR T cells. Six donors carried dominant NKG2C+ clonotypes that made up roughly 1.0-8% of their CD8+ T cells. In a few donors, dominant clonotypes made up roughly 28.3-65% of CD3+CD56-NKG2C+ cells.

The V call is TRBV6-5, the J call TRBJ2-1; possibly TRBD2 for D (6 bases). The origin of this receptor is a man aged 45-65 years who received an inactivated influenza vaccine. Specimen: PBMCs from blood, collected on the day of vaccination. Here the CDR3 reads CASSYTGGGYNEQFF. In nucleotides, the CDR3 is TGTGCCAGCAGTTATACTGGGGGAGGTTACAATGAGCAGTTCTTC.